The present TCR beta chain was sequenced within a study of T cells in Graves' hyperthyroidism and ophthalmopathy. For the study at large: Peripheral blood specimens were obtained at initial diagnosis, prior to any treatment. Broader study findings: The model forecast ophthalmopathy, anticipating it by a median roughly 6.3 months before onset.

Hyperthyroidism was newly diagnosed in patients aged 18 to 65 (duration under 2 months). Diagnosis relied on clinical symptoms, serum thyroxine and TRAb, thyroid ultrasound and orbital computed tomography. This clonotype occurred many times. Its antigen remains unknown. Amplified TCR beta CDR3 regions derived from RNA transcripts. RT-PCR in the first round (using the HTBI primer set) targeted the TCR CDR3. TCRdb itself ran the multiplex PCR reads through MiXCR, one entry per CDR3 protein. The sample has roughly 420,000 distinct CDR3 sequences; 15% to 17% are singletons. There are 13 residues in the CDR3. V gave up 4 bases and J gave up 14 bases; unmatched junction bases: 11. Germline CDR1 SGHDT, CDR2 YYEEEE.

This receptor was obtained from a woman between 18 and 29 years old with Graves' hyperthyroidism. The chain links TRBV5-6 to TRBJ2-1, with 8 bases that match TRBD2. The sample consisted of blood. CDR3 amino acids: CASSPLEGTREFF. Written as DNA, the CDR3 is TGTGCCAGCAGCCCACTGGAGGGGACTAGGGAGTTCTTC.